The clone carrying this T cell receptor (beta chain) was counted a single time. Its antigen is currently unknown. The data stem from a study of lymphopenia after photon versus proton radiotherapy. Study-level results: Larger post-nadir TCR diversity loss correlated inversely with survival in deceased patients. Photon-treated patients lost naive T cells and TCR diversity; proton-treated stayed stable. Post-nadir diversity loss with photons came from oligoclonal expansion, particularly CD8+ Temra cells.

TCRdb's table, derived via immunoSEQ multiplex PCR, lists solely in-frame clones and lacks some. The sample shows fewer than 20,000 clones, around 85% of them seen only once. V trimming: 7 bases; J trimming: 7 bases; junction bases outside the gene matches: 7. Germline CDR1 is LNHDA and CDR2 is SQIVND (reference sequence). CDR3 size: 14 residues. The receptor was derived from a man in his sixties or seventies with pancreatic cancer. This material consisted of peripheral blood, taken from a patient treated with proton-based radiotherapy. The chain recombines TRBV19 with TRBJ2-2, with 9 nucleotides matching TRBD1. As DNA, the CDR3 is TGTGCCAGTAAGGGGACAGGGACGATCGGGGAGCTGTTTTTT. It is translated as CASKGTGTIGELFF.